A selection of T cell receptor beta chains follows, all from one sample in a study of blood T cell repertoires in COVID-19. TCRdb's copy holds only in-frame clones and misses some; the assay was immunoSEQ multiplex PCR. The sample consists of roughly 250,000 clones, 90% to 95% of them appearing once. The sequenced material came from PBMCs or T cells enriched from blood (not recorded which). The receptors derive from a young woman who had recovered from COVID-19. CDR3s include the opening cysteine and the closing phenylalanine or tryptophan. The D gene is left open where the match is weak. Size is stated for part of the rows, as once, few or many counts, or as a class when the clone is expanded.

j_gene | d_gene | abundance | v_gene | CDR3aa
TRBJ2-2 | NA | NA | TRBV5-3 | CARTQLGLPRPGELFF
TRBJ2-3 | TRBD1 | NA | TRBV6-5 | CASSSNRDRGINTQYF
TRBJ1-4 | TRBD1 | NA | TRBV4-1 | CASSQTGTGTANEKLFF
TRBJ2-7 | TRBD1 | NA | TRBV28 | CASRSATGSYEQYF
TRBJ1-2 | NA | once | TRBV5-1 | CASSFLGDGYTF
TRBJ2-2 | TRBD2 | once | TRBV9 | CASSENLAGVVGELFF
TRBJ2-1 | NA | NA | TRBV18 | CASSLLTPDSDGNEQFF
TRBJ1-2 | NA | NA | TRBV13 | CASSLGRGGYGYTF
TRBJ1-2 | NA | NA | TRBV12-3/TRBV12-4 | CASSKSRDSGYTF
TRBJ2-3 | NA | NA | TRBV15 | CATSREYRAYTQYF
TRBJ1-1 | NA | NA | TRBV2 | CASSEQGLNTEAFF
TRBJ1-2 | TRBD1 | NA | TRBV5-5 | CASSFQGQGFGGYTF
TRBJ2-1 | TRBD1 | NA | TRBV12-3/TRBV12-4 | CASKTGANEQFF
TRBJ1-2 | NA | NA | TRBV28 | CASSPPGTPQNYGYTF
TRBJ1-2 | TRBD1 | NA | TRBV3-1/TRBV3-2 | CASSQGTGYGYTF
TRBJ1-1 | NA | NA | TRBV27 | CASSRGRMNTEAFF
TRBJ1-2 | NA | NA | TRBV7-2 | CASSGIGTANYGYTF
TRBJ1-5 | TRBD1 | NA | TRBV6-5 | CASTRGHGQPQHF
TRBJ1-1 | NA | NA | TRBV28 | CASSLKGWGQINTEAFF
TRBJ2-1 | TRBD1 | once | TRBV19 | CASSTGQGSNEQFF
TRBJ2-7 | TRBD1 | NA | TRBV19 | CASSLRTGRYEQYF
TRBJ2-7 | TRBD1 | NA | TRBV29-1 | CSVVGQGGEQYF
TRBJ2-5 | NA | NA | TRBV5-4 | CASSPLEGTQETQYF